Presented here are 13 T cell receptor beta chains from one specimen sequenced in a study of cytomegalovirus exposure and HLA in healthy donors. The study ran its PCR with 60 Vbeta and 13 Jbeta primers. Sequencing was performed with immunoSEQ multiplex PCR; in TCRdb, only in-frame clones are kept and a portion is missing. The sample holds tens of thousands of clones, around three quarters seen once. Sequences were obtained from PBMCs. These receptor sequences come from a woman between 40 and 50 years old in good health and CMV-seropositive.

The chain carries TRBV6-1 and TRBJ1-3; D remains ambiguous. Germline CDR1 and CDR2: MNHNS and SASEGT. The CDR3 spans 15 residues. The germline V and J ends were trimmed by 2 bases and 9 bases, with 17 bases remaining between them. Written as DNA, the CDR3 is TGTGCCAGCAGTGAATTTGGGTCCCCCGGAGCCACCATATATTTT. It yields the protein CASSEFGSPGATIYF.

This clone came up a few times. The chain is built from TRBV6-5 and TRBJ1-4, with D possibly matching TRBD1 (6 bases). V lost 6 bases, J lost 5 bases, and 16 bases lay in between. The V gene's germline CDR1 is MNHEY and CDR2 SVGAGI. This CDR3 is 15 amino acids long. CDR3 coding DNA: TGTGCCAGCAGAAAACAGGGCAAGGAGAATGAAAAACTGTTTTTT. Its protein product is CASRKQGKENEKLFF.

The V and J genes are TRBV5-6 and TRBJ1-1; TRBD1 matches at 8 bases. Germline CDR1 is SGHDT and CDR2 is YYEEEE. V lost 4 bases and J lost 6; bases outside the gene matches: 8. CDR3 length: 14 amino acids. In nucleotides, the CDR3 is TGTGCCAGCAGCCCCAATTGGGGACAGGCTGAAGCTTTCTTT. Protein product: CASSPNWGQAEAFF.

A single count supports this clone. The chain uses TRBV5-4 and TRBJ2-1, with TRBD2 matching 14 bases. From germline, CDR1 is SGHNT and CDR2 YYREEE (reference sequence). This CDR3 is built from 15 residues. The V gene end was trimmed by 3 bases and the J gene end by 9 bases; junction bases not matched to a gene: 5. The chain's CDR3 is CASSSGLAGEVEQFF. Written as DNA, the CDR3 is TGTGCCAGCAGCTCGGGACTAGCGGGAGAAGTTGAGCAGTTCTTC.

In this sample, this clone turned up once. V and J are TRBV5-1 and TRBJ2-5; 11 bases match TRBD1. CDR1 SGHRS and CDR2 YFSETQ come from the germline V gene. The length of the CDR3 is 18 residues. V was clipped by 0 bases and J by 5 bases; unmatched bases: 12. DNA for the CDR3: TGCGCCAGCAGCTTGGCCAGGGGGGACAGGGGGTTCGTTGAGACCCAGTACTTC. It codes for CASSLARGDRGFVETQYF.

The chain has TRBV7-2 and TRBJ1-2; 8 bases match TRBD1. The CDR3 length is 16 residues. Germline lookup yields CDR1 SGHTA and CDR2 FQGNSA. The ends lost 4 bases at V and 5 bases at J; junction bases unmatched: 12. In DNA, the CDR3 is TGTGCCAGCAGCTCGAGTGGATGGAGACAGGGGTATGGCTACACCTTC. Residues: CASSSSGWRQGYGYTF.

This clone was picked up a small number of times. The chain employs TRBV25-1 and TRBJ2-1; 8 nucleotides align to TRBD1. With 4 bases clipped from V and 4 bases from J, the junction kept 6 bases outside the gene matches. CDR3 length equals 15 residues. Germline CDR1 reads MGHDK; CDR2 reads SYGVNS. The CDR3 loop reads CASSGGTGRYNEQFF. The DNA for the CDR3 is TGTGCCAGCAGTGGGGGGACAGGTCGATACAATGAGCAGTTCTTC.

The chain links TRBV29-1 to TRBJ2-1, with 7 positions matching TRBD1. The junction had 8 bases not matched to a gene; V was cut back by 6 bases and J by 0 bases. The CDR3 sequence is 15 residues long. The germline V gene has CDR1 SQVTM and CDR2 ANQGSEA. CDR3 sequence: CSVERTGVSYNEQFF. The CDR3 nucleotides read TGCAGCGTAGAGAGAACAGGGGTCTCCTACAATGAGCAGTTCTTC.

The chain joins TRBV4-1 to TRBJ2-1; D perhaps matches TRBD2 (6 bases). The CDR3 totals 15 residues. Per the germline V gene, CDR1 is MGHRA and CDR2 is YSYEKL. The V end was cut by 1 base, the J end by 8 bases, with 15 bases between. For the CDR3, the DNA is TGCGCCAGCAGCCAAGGACTAGTTGTCAGCCATGAGCAGTTCTTC. This encodes CASSQGLVVSHEQFF.

The chain uses TRBV19 and TRBJ1-4, with TRBD1 as a possible D gene (6 bases). Trimming stripped 6 bases from V and 2 bases from J, with 16 bases between. Per the germline V gene, CDR1 is LNHDA and CDR2 is SQIVND (reference sequence). The CDR3 loop spans 16 amino acids. The CDR3 DNA reads TGTGCCAGTAGCAATAGATGGGGGCCGACTAATGAAAAACTGTTTTTT. It is translated as CASSNRWGPTNEKLFF.

The rearrangement joins TRBV27 to TRBJ2-4, with TRBD1 matching 7 bases. The CDR3 totals 15 residues. The germline V gene has CDR1 MNHEY and CDR2 SMNVEV (reference sequence). V shed 0 bases, J shed 5 bases, and the junction held 4 bases outside the gene matches. CDR3 DNA sequence: TGTGCCAGCAGTTTATCCCCAGGACAGGAAAACATTCAGTACTTC. Amino acid sequence: CASSLSPGQENIQYF.

Here the CDR3 reads CASSLDSSGQGNTGELFF. Written as DNA, the CDR3 is TGCGCCAGCAGCTTGGATAGTTCTGGACAGGGCAACACCGGGGAGCTGTTTTTT. V usage is TRBV5-1 and J usage is TRBJ2-2; the match to TRBD1 covers 8 bases. Germline V gene lookup returns CDR1 SGHRS and CDR2 YFSETQ. Trimming cost V 0 bases and J 2 bases; bases outside gene matches: 9. The CDR3 extends over 18 amino acids.

This clone showed up just once. The rearrangement uses TRBV7-2 and TRBJ1-2; TRBD1 aligns across 12 bases. Germline lookup yields CDR1 SGHTA and CDR2 FQGNSA. With V trimmed by 6 bases and J by 8 bases, 7 bases remained unmatched. This CDR3 contains 14 residues. The CDR3 is CASRGTGGFRGYTF. CDR3 DNA sequence: TGTGCCAGCAGGGGGACAGGGGGCTTTCGAGGCTACACCTTC. The whole variable domain, filled in from reference TRBV7-2 and TRBJ1-2, reads GAGVSQSPSNKVTEKGKDVELRCDPISGHTALYWYRQSLGQGLEFLIYFQGNSAPDKSGLPSDRFSAERTGGSVSTLTIQRTQQEDSAVYLCASRGTGGFRGYTFGSGTRLTVV.